This entry lists 21 T cell receptor beta chains sequenced from one sample in a study of blood T cell repertoires in COVID-19. Sequenced by immunoSEQ multiplex PCR; TCRdb stores in-frame clones only, minus some. This sample has 300,000 to 500,000 clones; around 89% occur once, and the top ten carry 0.97%. The specimen sequenced was PBMCs or T cells enriched from blood (not recorded which). The receptors were gathered from a woman aged 25 to 39 with acute COVID-19.

J is TRBJ1-1 and V is TRBV23-1, with 11 bases aligning to TRBD1. TRBV23-1 is an open reading frame, and its role is uncertain. Unmatched junction bases numbered 8, after V lost 0 bases and J lost 5 bases. The CDR3 is made up of 17 amino acids. The CDR3 coding sequence is TGCGCCAGCAGTCAATCAAAGCCACGGGACAGGGGGACTGAAGCTTTCTTT. Encoded protein: CASSQSKPRDRGTEAFF.

The chain is built from TRBV9 and TRBJ2-3, with D perhaps matching TRBD1 (5 bases). In germline, CDR1 is SGDLS, CDR2 YYNGEE. Trimming pared 3 bases from V and 1 base from J, leaving 9 bases between. The CDR3 spans 14 residues. The CDR3 nucleotides are TGTGCCAGCAGCGCCGAGACAGGCACAGATACGCAGTATTTT. It specifies CASSAETGTDTQYF.

The J gene is TRBJ1-2, the V gene TRBV28; D unclear. This CDR3 has 12 amino acids. CDR1 is MDHEN and CDR2 is SYDVKM in the germline V gene. Trimming shortened V by 5 bases and J by 8 bases, and 12 bases separated the two germline ends. The CDR3 protein is CASSLRSRGYTF. The DNA of the CDR3 is TGTGCCAGCAGTCTCAGGTCTCGAGGCTACACCTTC.

The chain couples TRBV10-3 to TRBJ2-3; weak D call: TRBD2 (6 bases). The V and J ends lost 4 bases and 1 base respectively, with 6 bases between them. The CDR3 loop spans 13 amino acids. The V gene's germline CDR1 is ENHRY and CDR2 SYGVKD. Written as DNA, the CDR3 is TGTGCCATCAGTGCGGGGGGCACAGATACGCAGTATTTT. It specifies CAISAGGTDTQYF.

The chain is built from TRBV7-9 and TRBJ1-2, with D possibly matching TRBD1 (5 bases). Germline CDR1 SEHNR, CDR2 FQNEAQ (reference sequence). The CDR3 has 16 amino acids. The ends were cut back, 5 bases at V and 1 base at J, with 17 bases in the middle. The CDR3 spells CASSPQAIGVNYGYTF. The DNA for the CDR3 is TGTGCCAGCAGCCCACAGGCTATCGGAGTTAACTATGGCTACACCTTC.

This chain connects TRBV11-3 to TRBJ2-3; D remains unclear. The CDR3 runs 13 residues. Trimming shortened V by 5 bases and J by 4 bases, and 10 bases separated the two germline ends. CDR1 and CDR2 from the germline V gene are SGHNT and YENEEA. In nucleotides, the CDR3 is TGTGCCAGCAGCGACATTACATCAGATACGCAGTATTTT. Translating gives CASSDITSDTQYF.

The chain links TRBV19 to TRBJ1-5; possible D gene TRBD1, 5 bases. Deletions cut 7 bases from V and 6 bases from J, with 16 bases between. Germline CDR1 and CDR2: LNHDA and SQIVND (reference sequence). This CDR3 comprises 14 residues. The CDR3 loop is CASTQGSVGQPQHF. CDR3 nucleotides: TGTGCCAGTACGCAGGGCAGTGTGGGTCAGCCCCAGCATTTT.

Remarks on this clone: One end of the junction fails to match germline, which may point to a read error. V gene TRBV15 combines with J gene TRBJ2-2; D is perhaps TRBD2 (7 bases). CDR3 length: 14 amino acids. From germline, CDR1 is LNHNV and CDR2 YYDKDF (reference sequence). DNA for the CDR3: TGTGCCACCAGAAGAGGGGGGGGCACCGGGGAGCTGTTTTTT. Its translation is CATRRGGGTGELFF. The whole variable domain, filled in from reference TRBV15 and TRBJ2-2, reads DAMVIQNPRYQVTQFGKPVTLSCSQTLNHNVMYWYQQKSSQAPKLLFHYYDKDFNNEADTPDNFQSRRPNTSFCFLDIRSPGLGDTAMYLCATRRGGGTGELFFGEGSRLTVL.

This clone has just a few counts. This chain links TRBV19 with TRBJ2-4; TRBD2 agrees at 11 bases. Germline assignment: CDR1 LNHDA and CDR2 SQIVND (reference sequence). V lost 6 bases and J lost 7; bases outside the gene matches: 5. This CDR3 contains 14 residues. The CDR3 sequence is CASSGLAGGNIQYF. In DNA form, the CDR3 reads TGTGCCAGTAGCGGACTAGCGGGTGGGAACATTCAGTACTTC.

This clone has only one observation. The V call is TRBV6-1, the J call TRBJ2-7, with no clear D. This CDR3 is 14 amino acids long. V lost 0 bases, J lost 3 bases, and 9 bases lay in between. Germline values: CDR1 MNHNS, CDR2 SASEGT. The CDR3 region has the DNA TGTGCCAGCAGTGAAGCGGGCCTTTTCTACGAGCAGTACTTC. It specifies CASSEAGLFYEQYF.

This rearrangement joins TRBV4-3 to TRBJ1-2; 9 nucleotides align to TRBD1. Losses at the gene ends were 3 bases for V and 4 bases for J; bases not matched to a gene: 9. CDR1 is LGHNA and CDR2 is YSLEER in the germline V gene. The CDR3 loop spans 16 amino acids. The CDR3 loop is CASSHDATGGSYGYTF. The CDR3 region has the DNA TGCGCCAGCAGCCACGACGCTACAGGGGGCTCCTATGGCTACACCTTC.

This rearrangement joins TRBV6-2 or TRBV6-3 to TRBJ1-2, with a possible D match to TRBD1 (6 bases). The CDR3 is 14 residues long. Germline values: CDR1 MNHEY, CDR2 SVGEGT. V dropped 5 bases and J dropped 8 bases, with 18 bases sitting between them. The CDR3 sequence: CASSADRLHHGYTF. The CDR3 coding sequence is TGTGCCAGCAGTGCCGACAGGCTCCACCACGGCTACACCTTC.

The CDR3 region is CASNGSRGRTGKNIQYF. In nucleotides, the CDR3 is TGTGCCAGCAACGGTAGCAGGGGGCGAACGGGGAAAAACATTCAGTACTTC. The genes are TRBV27 and TRBJ2-4, with 8 positions matching TRBD1. The CDR3 covers 17 residues. Germline V gives CDR1 MNHEY, CDR2 SMNVEV (reference sequence). V dropped 7 bases and J dropped 4; count of bases not matched to a gene: 15.

This clone is a singleton in its sample. V and J are TRBV24-1 and TRBJ2-5; 7 nucleotides agree with TRBD1. Germline CDR1 and CDR2: KGHDR and SFDVKD. V lost 12 bases to trimming and J lost 5 bases; unmatched junction nucleotides: 17. CDR3 length equals 15 residues. In DNA, the CDR3 is TGTGCCTTCTTGCGGGTCACCACAGGGGCGGAGACCCAGTACTTC. Translation: CAFLRVTTGAETQYF.

This clone was observed a single time. V and J are TRBV18 and TRBJ1-2, with 11 positions matching TRBD1. Germline assignment: CDR1 KGHSH and CDR2 LQKENI. The trim removed 3 bases at V and 8 bases at J, leaving 5 bases unmatched. This CDR3 contains 14 residues. CDR3 in DNA: TGTGCCAGCTCACCGTGGACAGGGGGCTTCGGCTACACCTTC. Protein: CASSPWTGGFGYTF.

CDR3 region: CASSGLIGGTEAFF. CDR3 DNA sequence: TGTGCCAGCTCCGGACTTATCGGGGGCACTGAAGCTTTCTTT. The V and J genes are TRBV18 and TRBJ1-1; possible D gene TRBD1, 5 bases. This CDR3 has 14 residues. The V end was cut by 6 bases, the J end by 4 bases, with 15 bases between. Germline CDR1 reads KGHSH; CDR2 reads LQKENI. Full variable domain (outside the CDR3, taken from reference TRBV18 and TRBJ1-1): NAGVMQNPRHLVRRRGQEARLRCSPMKGHSHVYWYRQLPEEGLKFMVYLQKENIIDESGMPKERFSAEFPKEGPSILRIQQVVRGDSAAYFCASSGLIGGTEAFFGQGTRLTVV.

The chain recombines TRBV12-5 with TRBJ2-7; the D gene is possibly TRBD1 (6 bases). Germline V gene data show CDR1 as LGHNT and CDR2 as FRNRAP. CDR3 size: 16 residues. V lost 2 bases and J lost 4, with 18 bases in between. The CDR3 bases are TGTGCTAGTGGTTTGAGTAATACAGGGCGGTCGTACGAGCAGTACTTC. As protein: CASGLSNTGRSYEQYF.

V and J are TRBV2 and TRBJ1-1; 11 bases are a match to TRBD1. CDR3 length equals 15 residues. In germline, CDR1 is SNHLY, CDR2 FYNNEI. Trimming cost V 4 bases and J 1 base; bases outside gene matches: 2. CDR3: CASSGTGGRNTEAFF. The CDR3 DNA is TGTGCCAGCAGTGGGACAGGGGGCCGGAACACTGAAGCTTTCTTT.

The rearrangement links TRBV7-9 to TRBJ1-2; possibly TRBD1 for D (5 bases). Germline V gives CDR1 SEHNR, CDR2 FQNEAQ (reference sequence). The CDR3 has 12 amino acids. Trimming cost V 3 bases and J 6 bases, with 8 bases left between them. As DNA, the CDR3 is TGTGCCAGCAGCTTCGACAGTGATGGCTACACCTTC. Translation gives CASSFDSDGYTF.

This chain uses TRBV7-9 with TRBJ1-4, with D possibly TRBD1 on 6 matching bases. V gave up 5 bases and J gave up 4 bases, with 14 bases separating them. The germline V gene has CDR1 SEHNR and CDR2 FQNEAQ (reference sequence). The CDR3 has 15 residues. CDR3 nucleotides: TGTGCCAGCAGCCGGGACAAACCGGGTAATGAAAAACTGTTTTTT. It encodes CASSRDKPGNEKLFF.

The chain carries TRBV2 and TRBJ2-7; tentative D call: TRBD1 (6 bases). CDR3 length: 13 residues. V was shortened by 6 bases and J by 0 bases, with 9 bases between the two germline ends. Germline loops: CDR1 SNHLY, CDR2 FYNNEI. CDR3 sequence reads: CASRSDSSYEQYF. CDR3 DNA sequence: TGTGCCAGCAGGTCGGACAGCTCCTACGAGCAGTACTTC.